This note documents a single T cell receptor (beta chain) sequence. Its antigen is undetermined. This sample is part of a study of beta chain features in type 1 diabetes. Findings and caveats of the study: Moderate but significant shortening of TCRB CDR3s was recorded in all four CD4+ subsets from Type 1 diabetes patients.

The V gene's germline CDR1 is MNHEY and CDR2 SVGAGI. The ends were cut back, 6 bases at V and 4 bases at J, with 10 bases in the middle. The CDR3 runs to 13 residues. Every isolated RNA sample was fully reverse transcribed, so sequencing captured expressed TCRB transcripts. Sequenced by immunoSEQ multiplex PCR; TCRdb stores in-frame clones only, minus some. The table shows 310,000 or so clones, with 14% to 15% occurring only once. Sequencing was performed on naive CD4+ T cells from blood. This chain uses TRBV6-5 with TRBJ2-1; D possibly corresponds to TRBD2 (5 bases). This TCR came from a man aged 18 to 29 with type 1 diabetes. The CDR3 DNA reads TGTGCCAGCAGCCCCCCGGGGTACAATGAGCAGTTCTTC. Amino acids: CASSPPGYNEQFF.